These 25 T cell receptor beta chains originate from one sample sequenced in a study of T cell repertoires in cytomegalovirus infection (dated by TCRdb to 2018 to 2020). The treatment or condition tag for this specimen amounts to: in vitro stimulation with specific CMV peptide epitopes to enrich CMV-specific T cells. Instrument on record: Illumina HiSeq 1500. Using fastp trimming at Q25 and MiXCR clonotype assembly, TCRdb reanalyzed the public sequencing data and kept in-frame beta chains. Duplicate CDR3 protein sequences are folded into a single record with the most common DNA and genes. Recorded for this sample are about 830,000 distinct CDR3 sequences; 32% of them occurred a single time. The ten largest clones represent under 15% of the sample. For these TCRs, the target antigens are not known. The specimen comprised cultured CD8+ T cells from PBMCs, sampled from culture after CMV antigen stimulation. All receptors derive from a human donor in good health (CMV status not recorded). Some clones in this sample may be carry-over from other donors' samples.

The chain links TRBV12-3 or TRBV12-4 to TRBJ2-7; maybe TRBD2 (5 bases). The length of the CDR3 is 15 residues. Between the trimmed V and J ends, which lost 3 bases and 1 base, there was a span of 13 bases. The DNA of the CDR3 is TGTGCCAGCAGTTTCGCGGGCGCAGGATCCTACGAGCAGTACGTC. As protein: CASSFAGAGSYEQYV.

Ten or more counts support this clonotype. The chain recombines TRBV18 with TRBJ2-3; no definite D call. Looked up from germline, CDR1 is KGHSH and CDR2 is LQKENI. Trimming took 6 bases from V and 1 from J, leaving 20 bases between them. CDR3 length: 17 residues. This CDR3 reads CASSLLFALLGTDTQYF. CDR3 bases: TGTGCCAGCTCTCTTCTTTTCGCATTGCTTGGCACAGATACGCAGTATTTT.

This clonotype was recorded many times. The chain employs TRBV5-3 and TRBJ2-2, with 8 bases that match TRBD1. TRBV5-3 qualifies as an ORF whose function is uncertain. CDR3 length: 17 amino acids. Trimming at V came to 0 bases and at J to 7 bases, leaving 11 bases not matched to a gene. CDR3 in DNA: TGTGCCAGAAGCTTGGCCCCCCGACAGGGGAAAGTCGGGGAGCTGTTTTTT. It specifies CARSLAPRQGKVGELFF.

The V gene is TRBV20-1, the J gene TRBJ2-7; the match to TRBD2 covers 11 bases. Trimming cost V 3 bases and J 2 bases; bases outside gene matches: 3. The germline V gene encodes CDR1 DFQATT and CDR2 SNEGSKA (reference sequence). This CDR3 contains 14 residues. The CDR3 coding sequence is TGCAGTGCTAGTACTAGCGGGAGTACCTACGAGCAGTACTTC. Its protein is CSASTSGSTYEQYF.

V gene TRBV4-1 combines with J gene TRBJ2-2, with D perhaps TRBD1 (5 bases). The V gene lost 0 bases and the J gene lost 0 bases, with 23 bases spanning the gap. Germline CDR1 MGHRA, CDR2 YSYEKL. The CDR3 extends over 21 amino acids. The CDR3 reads CASSQEHLRAGPRANTGELFF. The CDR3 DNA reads TGCGCCAGCAGCCAAGAACACCTCAGGGCAGGGCCTAGAGCGAACACCGGGGAGCTGTTTTTT.

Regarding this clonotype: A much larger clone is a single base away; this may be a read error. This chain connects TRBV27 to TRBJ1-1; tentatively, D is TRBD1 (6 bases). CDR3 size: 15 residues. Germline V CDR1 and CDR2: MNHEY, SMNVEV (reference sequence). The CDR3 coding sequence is TGTGACAGCAGTTGGCGGGGGCGCGGTCCCACTGAAGCTTTCTTT. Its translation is CDSSWRGRGPTEAFF.

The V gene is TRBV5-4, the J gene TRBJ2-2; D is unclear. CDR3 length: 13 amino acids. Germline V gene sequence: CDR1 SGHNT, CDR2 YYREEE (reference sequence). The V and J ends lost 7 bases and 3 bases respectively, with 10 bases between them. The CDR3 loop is CASVEGYTGELFF. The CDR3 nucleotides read TGTGCCAGCGTAGAAGGGTACACCGGGGAGCTGTTTTTT.

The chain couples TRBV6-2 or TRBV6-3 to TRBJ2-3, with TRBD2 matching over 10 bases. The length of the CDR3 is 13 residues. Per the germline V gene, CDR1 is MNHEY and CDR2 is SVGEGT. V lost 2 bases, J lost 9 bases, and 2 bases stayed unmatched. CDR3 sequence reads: CASSYELAGTQYF. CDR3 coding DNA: TGTGCCAGCAGTTACGAACTAGCGGGGACGCAGTATTTT.

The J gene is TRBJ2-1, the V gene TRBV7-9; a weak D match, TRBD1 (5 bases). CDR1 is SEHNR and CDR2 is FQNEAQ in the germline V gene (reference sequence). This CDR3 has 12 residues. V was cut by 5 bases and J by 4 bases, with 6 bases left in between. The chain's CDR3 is CASSHRYNEQFF. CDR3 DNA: TGTGCCAGCAGCCACAGGTACAATGAGCAGTTCTTC.

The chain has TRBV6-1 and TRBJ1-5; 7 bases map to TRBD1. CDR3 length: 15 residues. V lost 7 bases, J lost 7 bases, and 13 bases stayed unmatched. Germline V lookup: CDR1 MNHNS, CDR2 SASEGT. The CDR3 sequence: CASKDRTGVGQPQHF. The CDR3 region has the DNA TGTGCCAGCAAAGATAGAACAGGGGTAGGCCAGCCCCAGCATTTT.

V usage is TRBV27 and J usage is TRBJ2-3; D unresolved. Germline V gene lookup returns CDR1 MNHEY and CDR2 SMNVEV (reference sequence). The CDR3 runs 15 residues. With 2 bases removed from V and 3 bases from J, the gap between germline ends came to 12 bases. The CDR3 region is CASSLNFKVTDTQYF. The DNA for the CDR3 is TGTGCCAGCAGTTTAAATTTTAAGGTGACAGATACGCAGTATTTT.

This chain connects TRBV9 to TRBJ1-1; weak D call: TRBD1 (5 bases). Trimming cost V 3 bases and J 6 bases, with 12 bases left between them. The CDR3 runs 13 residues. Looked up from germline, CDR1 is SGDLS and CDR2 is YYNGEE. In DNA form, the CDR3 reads TGTGCCAGCAGCGCCTCCGAGGGGTCTGAAGCTTTCTTT. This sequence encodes CASSASEGSEAFF.

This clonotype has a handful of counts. CDR3 amino acids: CASSLVPETGGRYTGELFF. The CDR3 DNA follows: TGTGCCAGCAGCTTAGTCCCCGAGACAGGGGGCAGGTACACCGGGGAGCTGTTTTTT. The chain uses TRBV7-9 and TRBJ2-2; 10 bases map to TRBD1. The junction had 11 bases not matched to a gene; V was cut back by 1 base and J by 3 bases. Per germline, CDR1 SEHNR and CDR2 FQNEAQ (reference sequence). This CDR3 is 19 amino acids long. The whole variable domain, remainder taken from reference TRBV7-9 and TRBJ2-2, is DTGVSQNPRHKITKRGQNVTFRCDPISEHNRLYWYRQTLGQGPEFLTYFQNEAQLEKSRLLSDRFSAERPKGSFSTLEIQRTEQGDSAMYLCASSLVPETGGRYTGELFFGEGSRLTVL.

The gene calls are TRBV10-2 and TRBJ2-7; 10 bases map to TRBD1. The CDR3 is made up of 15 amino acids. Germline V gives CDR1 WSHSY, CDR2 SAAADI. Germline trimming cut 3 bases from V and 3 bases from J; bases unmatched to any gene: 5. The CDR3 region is CASSDQGTGDYEQYF. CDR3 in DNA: TGCGCCAGCAGTGACCAAGGGACAGGGGACTACGAGCAGTACTTC.

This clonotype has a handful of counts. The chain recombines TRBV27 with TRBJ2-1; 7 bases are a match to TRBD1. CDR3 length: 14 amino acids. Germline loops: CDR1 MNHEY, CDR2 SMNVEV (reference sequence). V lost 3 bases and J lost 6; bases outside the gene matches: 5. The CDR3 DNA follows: TGTGCCAGCAGTTTCCGGGACAGTACCAATGAGCAGTTCTTC. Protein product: CASSFRDSTNEQFF.

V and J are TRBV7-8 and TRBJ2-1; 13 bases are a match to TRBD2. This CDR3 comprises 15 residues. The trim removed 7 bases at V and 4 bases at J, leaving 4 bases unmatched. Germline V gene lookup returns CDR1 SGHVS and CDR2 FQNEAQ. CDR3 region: CASTGTSGAYNEQFF. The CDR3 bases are TGTGCCAGCACGGGGACTAGCGGGGCTTACAATGAGCAGTTCTTC.

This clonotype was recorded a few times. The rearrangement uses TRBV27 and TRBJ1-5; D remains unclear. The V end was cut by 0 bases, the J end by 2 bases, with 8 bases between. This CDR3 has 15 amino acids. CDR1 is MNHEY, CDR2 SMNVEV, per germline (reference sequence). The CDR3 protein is CASSLSSGGNQPQHF. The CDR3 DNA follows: TGTGCCAGCAGTTTATCGAGTGGAGGCAATCAGCCCCAGCATTTT.

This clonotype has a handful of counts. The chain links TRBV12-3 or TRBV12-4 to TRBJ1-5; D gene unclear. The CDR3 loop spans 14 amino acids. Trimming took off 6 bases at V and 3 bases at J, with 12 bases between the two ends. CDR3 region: CASSLSRDNQPQHF. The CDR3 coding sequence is TGTGCCAGCAGCTTGTCAAGGGACAATCAGCCCCAGCATTTT.

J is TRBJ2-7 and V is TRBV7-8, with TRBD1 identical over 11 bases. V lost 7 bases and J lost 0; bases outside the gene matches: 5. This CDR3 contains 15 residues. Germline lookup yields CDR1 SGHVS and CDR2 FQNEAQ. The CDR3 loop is CASTTGTGGSYEQYF. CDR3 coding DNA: TGTGCCAGCACGACGGGGACAGGGGGCTCCTACGAGCAGTACTTC. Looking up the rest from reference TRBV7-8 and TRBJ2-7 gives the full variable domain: GAGVSQSPRYKVAKRGQDVALRCDPISGHVSLFWYQQALGQGPEFLTYFQNEAQLDKSGLPSDRFFAERPEGSVSTLKIQRTQQEDSAVYLCASTTGTGGSYEQYFGPGTRLTVT.

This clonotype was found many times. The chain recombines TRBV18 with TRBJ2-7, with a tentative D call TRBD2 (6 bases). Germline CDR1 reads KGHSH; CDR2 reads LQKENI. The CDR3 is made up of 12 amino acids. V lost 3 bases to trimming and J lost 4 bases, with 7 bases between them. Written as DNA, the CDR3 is TGTGCCAGCTCACCCGCGGGGTACGAGCAGTACGTC. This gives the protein CASSPAGYEQYV.

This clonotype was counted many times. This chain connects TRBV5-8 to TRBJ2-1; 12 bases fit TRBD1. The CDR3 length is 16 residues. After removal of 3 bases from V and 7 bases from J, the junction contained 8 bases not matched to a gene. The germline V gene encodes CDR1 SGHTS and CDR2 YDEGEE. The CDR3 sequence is CASSSPQGQGANEQFF. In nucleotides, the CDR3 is TGTGCCAGCAGCTCCCCCCAGGGACAGGGGGCGAATGAGCAGTTCTTC.

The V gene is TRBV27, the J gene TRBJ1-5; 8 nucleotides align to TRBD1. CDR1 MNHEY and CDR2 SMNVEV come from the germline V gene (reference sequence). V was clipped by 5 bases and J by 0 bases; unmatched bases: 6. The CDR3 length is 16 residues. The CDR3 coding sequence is TGTGCCAGCAGTCCCTCGACAGGGGATAGCAATCAGCCCCAGCATTTT. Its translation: CASSPSTGDSNQPQHF.

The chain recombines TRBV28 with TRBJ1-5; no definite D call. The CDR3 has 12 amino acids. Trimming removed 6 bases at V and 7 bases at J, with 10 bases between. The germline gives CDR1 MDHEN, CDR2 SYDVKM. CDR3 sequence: CASRPKIQPQHF. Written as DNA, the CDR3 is TGTGCCAGCAGACCAAAGATACAGCCCCAGCATTTT.

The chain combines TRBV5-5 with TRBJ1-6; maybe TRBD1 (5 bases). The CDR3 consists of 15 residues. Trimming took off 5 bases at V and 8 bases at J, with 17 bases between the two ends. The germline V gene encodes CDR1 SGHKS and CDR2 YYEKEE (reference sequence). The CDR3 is CASRLIGARDSPLHF. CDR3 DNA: TGTGCCAGCAGACTCATAGGGGCGAGGGATTCACCCCTCCACTTT.

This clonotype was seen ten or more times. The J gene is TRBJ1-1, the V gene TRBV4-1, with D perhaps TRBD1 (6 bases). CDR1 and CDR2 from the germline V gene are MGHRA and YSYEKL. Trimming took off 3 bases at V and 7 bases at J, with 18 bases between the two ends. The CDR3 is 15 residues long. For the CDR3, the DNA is TGCGCCAGCAGCCAGACAGGCCAGGGTGCCTATGAAGCTTTCTTT. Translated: CASSQTGQGAYEAFF.